This record covers a single TCR beta chain. What it recognizes is unknown. The source of the sample is a study of cytomegalovirus exposure and HLA in healthy donors. General observations from the study: For most TCR sequences rarity was the rule, although some public TCRs occurred in many donors. According to the study, roughly 160 TCR beta chains were cytomegalovirus-associated.

From germline, CDR1 is PRHDT and CDR2 FYEKMQ (reference sequence). V lost 5 bases and J lost 10, with 20 bases in between. The length of the CDR3 is 14 residues. Primers included in the PCR were 60 Vbeta and 13 Jbeta primers. Assay: immunoSEQ multiplex PCR; the TCRdb copy retains only in-frame clones and omits some. Of roughly 120,000 clones detected, over 75% appear once; the ten largest clones hold around 1.6%. The sequenced sample consisted of PBMCs. The clonotype comes from a woman younger than 30 in good health and CMV-seronegative. The rearrangement links TRBV13 to TRBJ1-1; perhaps TRBD1 as D (5 bases). CDR3 sequence: CASSPSGPSGGAFF. The CDR3 coding sequence is TGTGCCAGCAGCCCTTCGGGACCCTCGGGAGGAGCTTTCTTT.